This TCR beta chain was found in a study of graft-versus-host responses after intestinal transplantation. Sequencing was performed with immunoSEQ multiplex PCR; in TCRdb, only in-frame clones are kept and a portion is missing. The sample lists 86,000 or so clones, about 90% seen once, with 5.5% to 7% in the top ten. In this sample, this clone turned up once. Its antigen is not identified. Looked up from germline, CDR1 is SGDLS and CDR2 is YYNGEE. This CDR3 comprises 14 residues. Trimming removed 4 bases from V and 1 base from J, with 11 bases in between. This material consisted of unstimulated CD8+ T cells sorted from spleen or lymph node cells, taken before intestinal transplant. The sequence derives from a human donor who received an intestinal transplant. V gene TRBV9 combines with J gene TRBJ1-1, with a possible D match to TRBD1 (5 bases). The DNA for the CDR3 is TGTGCCAGCAGCTCCGGGGACGGGAACACTGAAGCTTTCTTT. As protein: CASSSGDGNTEAFF.